These 23 T cell receptor beta chains originate from one sample sequenced in a study of control samples from healthy donors and cancer patients. Clones were sequenced by immunoSEQ multiplex PCR, and TCRdb holds only the in-frame ones, with some missing. The sample lists tens of thousands of clones, around 87% occurring once. Sequencing used blood. The receptor set was obtained from a man in his fifties or sixties in good health.

This clone was seen at least ten times. This CDR3 is CASSQDRSQGNEQFF. DNA of the CDR3: TGCGCCAGCAGCCAAGATCGATCCCAGGGCAATGAGCAGTTCTTC. The chain couples TRBV4-3 to TRBJ2-1; TRBD1 is a possible D gene (5 bases). Germline CDR1 and CDR2: LGHNA and YSLEER. Trimming took 0 bases from V and 6 from J, leaving 12 bases between them. The length of the CDR3 is 15 residues.

The CDR3 DNA is TGCAGTGCTAGTAGCGGCGGCTCCTACGAGCAGTACGTC. Amino acid sequence: CSASSGGSYEQYV. V gene TRBV20-1 combines with J gene TRBJ2-7; D perhaps matches TRBD2 (6 bases). In germline, CDR1 is DFQATT, CDR2 SNEGSKA (reference sequence). The CDR3 runs to 13 residues. V was shortened by 3 bases and J by 0 bases, with 9 bases between the two germline ends.

V gene TRBV7-9 combines with J gene TRBJ2-7; D call uncertain. From germline, CDR1 is SEHNR and CDR2 FQNEAQ (reference sequence). The CDR3 is made up of 13 amino acids. V was trimmed by 5 bases and J by 3 bases, leaving 11 bases between them. The CDR3 nucleotides read TGTGCCAGCAGCCCTTCTATCAACTACGAGCAGTACTTC. Translating gives CASSPSINYEQYF.

V usage is TRBV9 and J usage is TRBJ2-7; 8 nucleotides agree with TRBD2. This CDR3 has 15 amino acids. Germline-derived CDR1 and CDR2 are SGDLS and YYNGEE. V lost 4 bases, J lost 2 bases, and 8 bases stayed unmatched. CDR3 amino acids: CASSSQAGDPYEQYF. The CDR3 DNA sequence: TGTGCCAGCAGCTCACAAGCGGGAGACCCCTACGAGCAGTACTTC.

V and J are TRBV2 and TRBJ1-1, with D possibly being TRBD1 (6 bases). The CDR3 has 14 amino acids. V lost 3 bases to trimming and J lost 5 bases, with 13 bases between them. Germline CDR1 SNHLY, CDR2 FYNNEI. Written as DNA, the CDR3 is TGTGCCAGCAGTGAGTACAGGGAATGGACTGAAGCTTTCTTT. Its translation is CASSEYREWTEAFF.

The V call is TRBV19, the J call TRBJ2-1; D is unresolved. The V and J ends lost 4 bases and 8 bases respectively, with 9 bases between them. The CDR3 runs to 12 residues. From germline, CDR1 is LNHDA and CDR2 SQIVND (reference sequence). CDR3 residues: CASSSWTDEQFF. The CDR3 nucleotides are TGTGCCAGTAGTAGTTGGACGGATGAGCAGTTCTTC.

J is TRBJ2-5 and V is TRBV5-1; 9 nucleotides line up with TRBD2. The CDR3 loop spans 13 amino acids. Germline CDR1 and CDR2: SGHRS and YFSETQ. Trimming at V came to 1 base and at J to 5 bases, leaving 0 bases not matched to a gene. For the CDR3, the DNA is TGCGCCAGCAGCTTGACTAGCGGGGAGACCCAGTACTTC. Translation: CASSLTSGETQYF.

The chain employs TRBV10-3 and TRBJ2-3, with no clear D. V lost 7 bases and J lost 0, with 5 bases in between. The CDR3 covers 12 residues. The germline V gene encodes CDR1 ENHRY and CDR2 SYGVKD. The CDR3 reads CAIKGSTDTQYF. In nucleotides, the CDR3 is TGTGCCATCAAAGGTAGCACAGATACGCAGTATTTT.

The CDR3 DNA sequence: TGTGCCAGCAGTGAAGATGATCGTAAGTCCAAAAACATTCAGTACTTC. Translating gives CASSEDDRKSKNIQYF. The chain couples TRBV6-1 to TRBJ2-4; D not resolved. This CDR3 has 16 amino acids. In germline, CDR1 is MNHNS, CDR2 SASEGT. V lost 1 base to trimming and J lost 2 bases, with 12 bases between them.

This clone has just a few counts. V and J are TRBV7-2 and TRBJ2-1; D possibly corresponds to TRBD1 (6 bases). Germline-derived CDR1 and CDR2 are SGHTA and FQGNSA. The CDR3 has 15 residues. V was cut by 5 bases and J by 2 bases, with 13 bases left in between. CDR3 in DNA: TGTGCCAGCAGCAGGATGGGACACGCCTACAATGAGCAGTTCTTC. Protein product: CASSRMGHAYNEQFF.

This clone came up a few times. The chain is built from TRBV7-3 and TRBJ1-2; perhaps TRBD1 as D (5 bases). Germline lookup yields CDR1 SGHTA and CDR2 FQGTGA. The ends were cut back, 5 bases at V and 4 bases at J, with 23 bases in the middle. This CDR3 has 17 amino acids. The CDR3 DNA sequence: TGTGCCAGCAGCACACCAGTAGGGACGGAACACTCCTATGGCTACACCTTC. This translates into CASSTPVGTEHSYGYTF.

V is TRBV5-1 and J is TRBJ2-3, with 12 bases identical to TRBD2. The CDR3 has 17 residues. V was clipped by 2 bases and J by 4 bases; unmatched bases: 8. CDR1 is SGHRS, CDR2 YFSETQ, per germline. The CDR3, as DNA: TGCGCCAGCAGCTTACCCCCTAGCGGGAGGGCCGCAGATACGCAGTATTTT. Its translation is CASSLPPSGRAADTQYF.

The V and J genes are TRBV7-2 and TRBJ1-2, with a tentative D call TRBD1 (5 bases). Between the trimmed V and J ends, which lost 8 bases and 4 bases, there was a span of 14 bases. The CDR3 consists of 13 residues. CDR1 SGHTA and CDR2 FQGNSA come from the germline V gene. The CDR3 loop is CASGQGSGYGYTF. The CDR3 coding sequence is TGTGCCAGCGGTCAGGGTAGTGGCTATGGCTACACCTTC.

The chain carries TRBV7-3 and TRBJ1-6, with no clear D. Trimming took off 1 base at V and 11 bases at J, with 12 bases between the two ends. CDR1 and CDR2 (germline): SGHTA, FQGTGA. This CDR3 has 14 residues. DNA of the CDR3: TGTGCCAGCAGCTTAATCCCGGGCGCGGCACCCCTCCACTTT. This encodes CASSLIPGAAPLHF.

The CDR3 here is CATSDFPGQGSYNEQFF. For the CDR3, the DNA is TGTGCCACCAGTGATTTTCCGGGACAGGGCTCCTACAATGAGCAGTTCTTC. The gene calls are TRBV24-1 and TRBJ2-1; 9 bases are shared with TRBD1. Germline V gene data show CDR1 as KGHDR and CDR2 as SFDVKD. The CDR3 length is 17 residues. J gave up 0 bases and V 1 base, and 3 bases lay outside the gene matches.

The chain carries TRBV19 and TRBJ1-1; D may be TRBD1 (6 bases). CDR3 length: 14 amino acids. V lost 0 bases and J 4 bases, leaving 9 bases between the germline ends. CDR1 LNHDA and CDR2 SQIVND come from the germline V gene (reference sequence). This CDR3 reads CASSIEQGGTEAFF. CDR3 sequence (DNA): TGTGCCAGTAGTATAGAACAGGGAGGCACTGAAGCTTTCTTT.

The chain uses TRBV6-5 and TRBJ1-2, with TRBD1 matching 8 bases. CDR1 is MNHEY, CDR2 SVGAGI, per germline. The junction had 12 bases not matched to a gene; V was cut back by 1 base and J by 8 bases. The CDR3 runs to 16 residues. The CDR3 region is CASSYLSGTGGGGYTF. CDR3 nucleotide sequence: TGTGCCAGCAGTTACTTGTCCGGGACAGGAGGAGGGGGCTACACCTTC.

The J gene is TRBJ1-6, the V gene TRBV5-1, with 7 bases fitting TRBD1. The CDR3 sequence is 14 residues long. The V and J ends lost 0 bases and 10 bases, in that order; junction bases with no gene match: 4. Germline V gene lookup returns CDR1 SGHRS and CDR2 YFSETQ. The CDR3 DNA reads as TGCGCCAGCAGCTTGGAAGGGGGACAGTCACCCCTCCACTTT. It is translated as CASSLEGGQSPLHF. The variable domain in full, completed from reference TRBV5-1 and TRBJ1-6, reads KAGVTQTPRYLIKTRGQQVTLSCSPISGHRSVSWYQQTPGQGLQFLFEYFSETQRNKGNFPGRFSGRQFSNSRSEMNVSTLELGDSALYLCASSLEGGQSPLHFGNGTRLTVT.

This clone showed up just a few times. The chain combines TRBV12-5 with TRBJ2-1, with D perhaps matching TRBD2 (5 bases). Trimming removed 1 base from V and 6 bases from J, with 13 bases in between. Germline-derived CDR1 and CDR2 are LGHNT and FRNRAP. CDR3 length equals 15 residues. CDR3 DNA sequence: TGTGCTAGTGGTTTGGGGGAGTTCTCGCTCAATGAGCAGTTCTTC. This gives the protein CASGLGEFSLNEQFF.

The gene calls are TRBV9 and TRBJ2-1; TRBD2 aligns across 9 bases. Germline assignment: CDR1 SGDLS and CDR2 YYNGEE. V shed 4 bases, J shed 1 base, and the junction held 3 bases outside the gene matches. The CDR3 totals 15 residues. In nucleotides, the CDR3 is TGTGCCAGCAGCCCAAGCGGGAGGTCCTACAATGAGCAGTTCTTC. This translates into CASSPSGRSYNEQFF.

The chain has TRBV6-5 and TRBJ2-1, with 7 bases lining up with TRBD2. Germline V gene lookup returns CDR1 MNHEY and CDR2 SVGAGI. Trimming cost V 3 bases and J 7 bases; bases outside gene matches: 9. The CDR3 has 15 amino acids. The CDR3 spells CASSYSGGNKNEQFF. CDR3 bases: TGTGCCAGCAGTTATTCGGGGGGAAATAAAAATGAGCAGTTCTTC.

V is TRBV5-6 and J is TRBJ1-5; D is perhaps TRBD1 (6 bases). This CDR3 comprises 15 residues. CDR1 is SGHDT, CDR2 YYEEEE, per germline. Trimming removed 0 bases from V and 3 bases from J, with 10 bases in between. CDR3 in amino acids: CASSLAQGNNQPQHF. CDR3 DNA sequence: TGTGCCAGCAGCTTGGCCCAGGGGAACAATCAGCCCCAGCATTTT.

The chain employs TRBV28 and TRBJ2-7, with 8 bases identical to TRBD1. The germline gives CDR1 MDHEN, CDR2 SYDVKM. J was trimmed by 3 bases and V by 3 bases; bases with no gene match: 10. The length of the CDR3 is 16 residues. CDR3 sequence: CASSFSQGQGYYEQYV. CDR3 in DNA: TGTGCCAGCAGTTTCTCCCAAGGACAGGGTTACTACGAGCAGTACGTC.